Each of the 5 T cell receptor beta chains below was sequenced from the same sample in a study of T-cell memory formation after mild COVID-19. From the 5' RACE reads, TCRdb called clonotypes with MiXCR, one entry per CDR3 protein. The sample has 210,000 or so distinct CDR3 sequences; about 18% are singletons. The sample comprised PBMCs or a T cell subset sorted from them (not recorded which). The receptors come from an adult woman who had mild COVID-19 (a few samples of this study predate the infection). Cell type and time point are not known.

This clonotype was seen a handful of times. The chain has TRBV11-1 and TRBJ1-1; D is unclear. V dropped 2 bases and J dropped 1 base, with 2 bases sitting between them. The CDR3 runs 12 residues. In germline, CDR1 is SGHAT, CDR2 FQDESV (reference sequence). The CDR3 coding sequence is TGTGCCAGCAGCTTAAAGAACACTGAAGCTTTCTTT. It yields the protein CASSLKNTEAFF.

CDR3 sequence reads: CASSLSGIYGYTF. The CDR3 DNA reads TGTGCCAGCAGTTTGTCAGGGATCTATGGCTACACCTTC. The chain is built from TRBV12-3 or TRBV12-4 and TRBJ1-2; possible D gene TRBD1, 5 bases. Trimming removed 3 bases from V and 4 bases from J, with 9 bases in between. CDR3 length: 13 residues.

J is TRBJ1-2 and V is TRBV20-1; a weak D match, TRBD1 (6 bases). The germline V gene has CDR1 DFQATT and CDR2 SNEGSKA (reference sequence). The CDR3 is 16 amino acids. The V and J ends lost 1 base and 5 bases respectively, with 20 bases between them. CDR3 DNA: TGCAGTGCTAGAGGTTCTCAGGGGAGTTCTAGATATGGCTACACCTTC. Protein: CSARGSQGSSRYGYTF.

This clonotype was observed a handful of times. The chain uses TRBV6-5 and TRBJ1-2; 8 bases are a match to TRBD1. CDR3 length: 15 amino acids. Trimming removed 6 bases from V and 5 bases from J; junction bases left unmatched: 11. Germline V gene sequence: CDR1 MNHEY, CDR2 SVGAGI. The chain's CDR3 is CASRGQGAREYGYTF. The CDR3 DNA reads as TGTGCCAGCAGAGGGCAGGGGGCGCGTGAGTATGGCTACACCTTC.

This clonotype has only a few counts. The V gene is TRBV29-1, the J gene TRBJ2-1; D is unclear. Germline V gene sequence: CDR1 SQVTM, CDR2 ANQGSEA. The V and J ends lost 1 base and 7 bases respectively, with 5 bases between them. CDR3 length equals 11 residues. DNA of the CDR3: TGCAGCGTTGAAGGTCCGAATGAGCAGTTCTTC. Translating it yields CSVEGPNEQFF.